This T cell receptor beta chain is drawn from a study of blood T cell dynamics during melanoma immunotherapy. In the study overall: Metastatic melanoma patients received first-line pembrolizumab or nivolumab plus ipilimumab.

This clone appeared a few times. Clones were sequenced by immunoSEQ multiplex PCR, and TCRdb holds only the in-frame ones, with some missing. This sample has approximately 4,700 clones, with over 70% found just once. Time point in this sample: week 3, after first cycle of checkpoint inhibitor. The CDR3 is made up of 14 amino acids. V lost 0 bases and J 1 base, leaving 7 bases between the germline ends. The germline gives CDR1 MGHRA, CDR2 YSYEKL. This receptor was identified in a human donor with melanoma. The material was blood, obtained from a patient treated with checkpoint blockade. The chain employs TRBV4-1 and TRBJ2-7, with D tentatively TRBD2 (5 bases). CDR3 bases: TGCGCCAGCAGCCAAGATCGGGGTTCCTACGAGCAGTACTTC. It translates to CASSQDRGSYEQYF.